One sample yielded the 24 T cell receptor beta chains listed below, sequenced in a study of T cells in Graves' hyperthyroidism and ophthalmopathy. TCR beta CDR3 sequences were amplified from RNA transcripts. HTBI primers were the set used in a first-round RT-PCR of the TCR CDR3. TCRdb re-derived calls from the multiplex PCR reads in MiXCR, one entry per CDR3 protein. The table lists roughly 280,000 distinct CDR3 sequences, approximately 17% of them singletons. The specimen sequenced was blood. These receptors originate from a woman aged 55-70 years with Graves' ophthalmopathy.

In this sample, this clonotype turned up many times. V usage is TRBV18 and J usage is TRBJ2-5, with D perhaps assigned TRBD1 or TRBD2 (6 bases each). Germline assignment: CDR1 KGHSH and CDR2 LQKENI. The CDR3 runs to 15 residues. V gave up 1 base and J gave up 2 bases, with 11 bases separating them. The CDR3 DNA sequence: TGTGCCAGCTCACCACAGGGGGGTCGGCAAGAGACCCAGTACTTC. This gives the protein CASSPQGGRQETQYF.

The chain carries TRBV20-1 and TRBJ2-4; D may be TRBD1 (5 bases). CDR3 length equals 15 residues. Germline loops: CDR1 DFQATT, CDR2 SNEGSKA (reference sequence). V gave up 7 bases and J gave up 0 bases, with 16 bases separating them. CDR3 bases: TGCAGTGTTCACGCCCAGGGAAGAGCCAAAAACATTCAGTACTTC. Protein: CSVHAQGRAKNIQYF.

Only a few counts were recorded for this clonotype. This CDR3 is CASSFGLAGGSYEQYF. The CDR3 coding sequence is TGTGCCAGCAGCTTTGGACTAGCGGGGGGATCCTACGAGCAGTACTTC. The gene calls are TRBV5-6 and TRBJ2-7, with TRBD2 identical over 14 bases. Germline V gene data show CDR1 as SGHDT and CDR2 as YYEEEE. Trimming at V came to 2 bases and at J to 1 base, leaving 2 bases not matched to a gene. The CDR3 covers 16 residues. Based on the CDR3 plus reference TRBV5-6 and TRBJ2-7, the full variable domain is DAGVTQSPTHLIKTRGQQVTLRCSPKSGHDTVSWYQQALGQGPQFIFQYYEEEERQRGNFPDRFSGHQFPNYSSELNVNALLLGDSALYLCASSFGLAGGSYEQYFGPGTRLTVT.

This clonotype has a count of ten or more. This rearrangement joins TRBV2 to TRBJ1-5; D is ambiguous. CDR1 SNHLY and CDR2 FYNNEI come from the germline V gene. V was clipped by 4 bases and J by 6 bases, with 16 bases between them. The CDR3 loop spans 15 amino acids. The CDR3 coding sequence is TGTGCCAGCAGTGGAGGAAAGGGCGTGAGTCAGCCCCAGCATTTT. Its translation is CASSGGKGVSQPQHF.

This clonotype was observed many times. This chain joins TRBV2 and TRBJ2-7; 10 bases line up with TRBD2. Per germline, CDR1 SNHLY and CDR2 FYNNEI. The V and J ends lost 2 bases and 3 bases, in that order; junction bases with no gene match: 4. This CDR3 region has 15 residues. DNA of the CDR3: TGTGCCAGCAGTGAAATGGCTAGCGGGGGCTACGAGCAGTACTTC. Translating it yields CASSEMASGGYEQYF.

This clonotype was detected only a few times. This sequence joins TRBV10-3 and TRBJ2-3, with 12 nucleotides matching TRBD2. The CDR3 is 15 residues long. Trimming cost V 5 bases and J 4 bases; bases outside gene matches: 4. The germline V gene has CDR1 ENHRY and CDR2 SYGVKD. Here the CDR3 reads CAISPSGGVSDTQYF. Written as DNA, the CDR3 is TGTGCCATCAGTCCTAGCGGGGGGGTGTCAGATACGCAGTATTTT.

This clonotype showed up many times. V gene TRBV20-1 combines with J gene TRBJ2-5; D ambiguous. This CDR3 has 12 residues. Germline V lookup: CDR1 DFQATT, CDR2 SNEGSKA (reference sequence). Trimming stripped 6 bases from V and 1 base from J, with 9 bases between. The CDR3 coding sequence is TGCAGTGCCTCAGACGGCCAAGAGACCCAGTACTTC. This encodes CSASDGQETQYF.

This clonotype was observed at least ten times. The chain uses TRBV6-1 and TRBJ2-3; D possibly corresponds to TRBD2 (5 bases). Germline V gene lookup returns CDR1 MNHNS and CDR2 SASEGT. This CDR3 is built from 13 residues. The ends were cut back, 6 bases at V and 6 bases at J, with 13 bases in the middle. DNA for the CDR3: TGTGCCAGCAGGATTGAGGTAGCGGATACGCAGTATTTT. Amino acid sequence: CASRIEVADTQYF.

In this sample, this clonotype turned up a few times. The chain joins TRBV12-5 to TRBJ1-3; D gene ambiguous. The CDR3 contains 15 residues. V was clipped by 3 bases and J by 2 bases, with 11 bases between them. Germline V CDR1 and CDR2: LGHNT, FRNRAP. CDR3 DNA sequence: TGTGCTAGTGGTTTTCAAATAAAGACTGGAAACACCATATATTTT. This codes for CASGFQIKTGNTIYF.

There are many counts of this clonotype. This chain uses TRBV5-1 with TRBJ1-1; TRBD1 matches at 8 bases. The CDR3 sequence is 16 residues long. J gave up 5 bases and V 4 bases, and 13 bases lay outside the gene matches. Germline CDR1 reads SGHRS; CDR2 reads YFSETQ. The CDR3 region has the DNA TGCGCCAGCAGCCCCGGGACAGGTGGGGCGGGAACTGAAGCTTTCTTT. This sequence encodes CASSPGTGGAGTEAFF.

This clonotype was counted only a few times. The CDR3 ends on some other residue instead of the conserved phenylalanine or tryptophan, so this is likely a read error. V gene TRBV6-1 combines with J gene TRBJ1-2; tentatively, D is TRBD1 (5 bases). CDR3 length equals 11 residues. Germline V gene lookup returns CDR1 MNHNS and CDR2 SASEGT. The ends were cut back, 10 bases at V and 4 bases at J, with 10 bases in the middle. The chain's CDR3 is CATWTRYGYTS. In nucleotides, the CDR3 is TGTGCCACGTGGACACGCTATGGCTACACCTCC.

Many counts were recorded for this clonotype. The chain carries TRBV28 and TRBJ1-4, with 8 nucleotides matching TRBD1. This CDR3 has 15 amino acids. Germline values: CDR1 MDHEN, CDR2 SYDVKM. With V trimmed by 4 bases and J by 2 bases, 3 bases remained unmatched. The CDR3 loop is CASSSRTGTNEKLFF. The CDR3 coding sequence is TGTGCCAGCAGTTCCCGGACAGGGACTAATGAAAAACTGTTTTTT.

The sample holds many counts of this clonotype. The CDR3 DNA reads TGTGCCAGCAGCGAGAGTGGTGTCAAAAACATTCAGTACTTC. It encodes CASSESGVKNIQYF. The chain joins TRBV5-6 to TRBJ2-4, with D hard to call. The germline CDR1 and CDR2 sequences are SGHDT and YYEEEE. CDR3 size: 14 residues. V was cut by 4 bases and J by 3 bases, with 11 bases left in between.

This clonotype was detected many times. The chain links TRBV7-9 to TRBJ1-3; D is uncertain. CDR3 length: 15 amino acids. V was cut by 1 base and J by 4 bases, with 11 bases left in between. Germline V CDR1 and CDR2: SEHNR, FQNEAQ (reference sequence). For the CDR3, the DNA is TGTGCCAGCAGCTTAGTTGGGGTATCAGGAAACACCATATATTTT. Translation: CASSLVGVSGNTIYF. Filled out from reference TRBV7-9 and TRBJ1-3, the complete variable domain reads DTGVSQNPRHKITKRGQNVTFRCDPISEHNRLYWYRQTLGQGPEFLTYFQNEAQLEKSRLLSDRFSAERPKGSFSTLEIQRTEQGDSAMYLCASSLVGVSGNTIYFGEGSWLTVV.

This clonotype has a count of ten or more. The gene calls are TRBV11-2 and TRBJ2-1; 7 bases are shared with TRBD2. V trimming: 3 bases; J trimming: 2 bases; junction bases outside the gene matches: 16. This CDR3 is 19 amino acids long. Germline V CDR1 and CDR2: SGHAT, FQNNGV. The CDR3, as DNA: TGTGCCAGCAGCTTCCCCCTTAGGGGAGCGGGGATACCCTACAATGAGCAGTTCTTC. Protein sequence: CASSFPLRGAGIPYNEQFF.

This clonotype was seen a few times. At one end the junction does not follow the germline gene, possibly because of a read error. The chain links TRBV27 to TRBJ2-7; 7 nucleotides line up with TRBD1. There are 14 residues in the CDR3. Germline CDR1 MNHEY, CDR2 SMNVEV (reference sequence). CDR3 coding DNA: TGTGCCAGCAGTTTCCCAGGGGCGCAGGGGGAGCAGCACTTC. It yields the protein CASSFPGAQGEQHF.

This clonotype was observed a handful of times. This rearrangement joins TRBV7-2 to TRBJ1-5; 7 bases line up with TRBD1. The J segment lost 7 bases and the V segment lost 5 bases, leaving 8 bases of the junction unmatched. Per germline, CDR1 SGHTA and CDR2 FQGNSA. The length of the CDR3 is 14 residues. CDR3 sequence: CASSQGRGRQPQHF. The DNA for the CDR3 is TGTGCCAGCAGCCAGGGAAGGGGGCGACAGCCCCAGCATTTT.

In its sample, this clonotype was seen many times. V usage is TRBV12-3 or TRBV12-4 and J usage is TRBJ1-3; the D is unclear. The ends were cut back, 3 bases at V and 0 bases at J, with 6 bases in the middle. The length of the CDR3 is 14 residues. CDR3 bases: TGTGCCAGCAGTTTTTTTTTCTCTGGAAACACCATATATTTT. It encodes CASSFFFSGNTIYF.

In its sample, this clonotype was seen many times. This chain joins TRBV12-3 or TRBV12-4 and TRBJ1-2, with 11 bases aligning to TRBD1. J lost 4 bases, V lost 8 bases, and 6 bases had no gene match. This CDR3 comprises 14 residues. CDR3 sequence (DNA): TGTGCCAGCCACGTCGGACAGGGGGCCTATGGCTACACCTTC. As protein: CASHVGQGAYGYTF.

This clonotype was found many times. The genes are TRBV10-3 and TRBJ2-7; 7 bases map to TRBD1. The germline V gene has CDR1 ENHRY and CDR2 SYGVKD. The CDR3 length is 16 residues. V lost 3 bases, J lost 3 bases, and 11 bases stayed unmatched. CDR3 protein: CAISEKSGGHLYEQYF. CDR3 DNA: TGTGCCATCAGTGAAAAATCAGGGGGTCATCTCTACGAGCAGTACTTC.

This clonotype was picked up many times. The chain employs TRBV7-6 and TRBJ1-1; TRBD1 might be the D (5 bases). Germline V gene sequence: CDR1 SGHVS, CDR2 FNYEAQ. V dropped 3 bases and J dropped 5 bases, with 16 bases sitting between them. This CDR3 has 15 amino acids. CDR3 bases: TGTGCCAGCAGCTTTAAGGCGGGGACCGGGACTGAAGCTTTCTTT. Its translation is CASSFKAGTGTEAFF.

The sample holds many counts of this clonotype. J is TRBJ1-2 and V is TRBV6-2 or TRBV6-3; a possible D gene is TRBD1 (6 bases). The CDR3 runs to 14 residues. The germline V gene encodes CDR1 MNHEY and CDR2 SVGEGT. The V end was cut by 5 bases, the J end by 7 bases, with 17 bases between. In DNA, the CDR3 is TGTGCCAGCAGTGGGACAACCAGACCTGGTGGCTACACCTTC. Protein: CASSGTTRPGGYTF.

Here the CDR3 DNA reads TGTGCCAGCAGCCAAGCGGTGGAGTGGAGCGAGCAGTACTTC. It is translated as CASSQAVEWSEQYF. The chain links TRBV7-9 to TRBJ2-7, with TRBD2 as a possible D gene (5 bases). CDR1 and CDR2 (germline): SEHNR, FQNEAQ (reference sequence). The germline V and J ends were trimmed by 5 bases and 6 bases, with 17 bases remaining between them. The CDR3 has 14 amino acids.

This clonotype has at least ten counts. The J gene is TRBJ2-7, the V gene TRBV4-1; D is unresolved. The CDR3 has 13 residues. Germline V lookup: CDR1 MGHRA, CDR2 YSYEKL. The V end was cut by 0 bases, the J end by 4 bases, with 7 bases between. In DNA form, the CDR3 reads TGCGCCAGCAGCCAAGATCGGTTTTACGAGCAGTACTTC. It codes for CASSQDRFYEQYF.